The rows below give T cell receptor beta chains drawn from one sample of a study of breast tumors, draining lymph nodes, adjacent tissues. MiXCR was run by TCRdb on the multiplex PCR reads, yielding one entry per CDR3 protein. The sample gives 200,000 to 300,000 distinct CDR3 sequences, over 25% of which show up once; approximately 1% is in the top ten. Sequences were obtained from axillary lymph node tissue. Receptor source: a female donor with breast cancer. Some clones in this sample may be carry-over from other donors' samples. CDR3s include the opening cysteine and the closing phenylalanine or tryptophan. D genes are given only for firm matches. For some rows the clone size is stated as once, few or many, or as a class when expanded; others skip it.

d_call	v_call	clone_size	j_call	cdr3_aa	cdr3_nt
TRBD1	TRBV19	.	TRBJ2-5	CASSIRTGSKETQYF	TGTGCCAGTAGTATCAGGACAGGGAGTAAAGAGACCCAGTACTTC
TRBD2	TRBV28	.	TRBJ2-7	CASSFPGLAGAREQYF	TGTGCCAGCAGTTTCCCCGGACTAGCGGGGGCCCGCGAGCAGTACTTC
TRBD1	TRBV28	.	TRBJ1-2	CASSTRGRPYGYTF	TGTGCCAGCAGTACCAGGGGGCGGCCCTATGGCTACACCTTC
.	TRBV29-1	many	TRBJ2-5	CSGGGETQYF	TGCAGCGGGGGAGGAGAGACCCAGTACTTC
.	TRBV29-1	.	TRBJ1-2	CSAHGGYRYGYTF	TGCAGCGCCCACGGGGGGTATCGCTATGGCTACACCTTC
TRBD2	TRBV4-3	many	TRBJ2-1	CATRPGLATYNEQFF	TGCGCCACCCGACCGGGACTAGCGACATACAATGAGCAGTTCTTC
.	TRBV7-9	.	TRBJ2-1	CASSPGRDRWDEQFF	TGTGCCAGCTCACCGGGCCGGGACCGCTGGGATGAGCAGTTCTTC
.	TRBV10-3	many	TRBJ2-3	CAIGRDSTDTQYF	TGTGCCATCGGGCGGGACAGCACAGATACGCAGTATTTT
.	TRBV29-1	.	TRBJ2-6	CSGAWQANVLTF	TGCAGCGGGGCATGGCAGGCCAACGTCCTGACTTTC
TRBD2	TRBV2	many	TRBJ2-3	CASTVGLAGGEDTQYF	TGTGCCAGCACGGTAGGACTAGCGGGAGGAGAGGATACGCAGTATTTT
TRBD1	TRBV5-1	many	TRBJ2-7	CASRRDTGAYEQYF	TGCGCCAGCAGGAGAGATACAGGGGCCTACGAGCAGTACTTC
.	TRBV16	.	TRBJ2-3	CASSQSVRVADTQYF	TGTGCCAGCAGCCAATCTGTGCGAGTGGCAGATACGCAGTATTTT
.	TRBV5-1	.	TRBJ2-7	CASSLSPATYKQYF	TGCGCCAGCAGCTTGAGTCCGGCAACCTACAAGCAGTACTTC
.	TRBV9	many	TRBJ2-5	CASSRPRETQYF	TGTGCCAGTTCGCGGCCCCGGGAGACCCAGTACTTC
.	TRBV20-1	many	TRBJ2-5	CSAPTELKSNQYF	TGCAGTGCTCCGACAGAACTAAAGTCCAACCAGTACTTC
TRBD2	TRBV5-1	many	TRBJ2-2	CASSPGLAGGTGELFF	TGCGCCAGCAGCCCGGGACTAGCGGGAGGAACCGGGGAGCTGTTTTTT
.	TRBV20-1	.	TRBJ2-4	CSARDPRAAKNIQYF	TGCAGTGCTAGAGACCCTAGAGCGGCCAAAAACATTCAGTACTTC
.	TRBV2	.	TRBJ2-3	CACSARWGGIADTQYF	.
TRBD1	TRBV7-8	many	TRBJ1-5	CASSLLPGQGASSQPQHF	TGTGCCAGCAGCTTACTCCCGGGACAGGGGGCTTCTAGTCAGCCCCAGCATTTT
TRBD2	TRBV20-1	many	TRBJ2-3	CSAREGGSGRTDTQYF	TGCAGTGCTAGAGAGGGAGGGAGCGGACGCACAGATACGCAGTATTTT
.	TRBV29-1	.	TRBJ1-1	CSVEDGAGYTEAFF	TGCAGCGTTGAAGATGGGGCCGGCTACACTGAAGCTTTCTTT
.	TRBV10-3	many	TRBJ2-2	CAISEWRADTGELFF	TGTGCCATCAGTGAATGGAGGGCGGACACCGGGGAGCTGTTTTTT
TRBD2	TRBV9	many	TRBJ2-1	CASSASPGLAGGPNEQFF	TGTGCCAGCAGCGCTTCACCCGGGCTAGCGGGAGGGCCGAATGAGCAGTTCTTC
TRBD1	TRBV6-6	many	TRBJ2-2	CASSPGQGYTGELFF	TGTGCCAGCAGTCCGGGACAGGGTTACACCGGGGAGCTGTTTTTT
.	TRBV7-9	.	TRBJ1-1	CASSLVDGNTEAFF	TGTGCCAGCAGCTTAGTAGACGGAAACACTGAAGCTTTCTTT
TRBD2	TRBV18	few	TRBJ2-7	CASSPPERGYEQYF	TGTGCCAGCTCACCACCGGAGCGGGGTTACGAGCAGTACTTC
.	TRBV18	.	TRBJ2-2	CASSPQGRNTGELFF	TGTGCCAGCTCACCACAGGGGAGGAACACCGGGGAGCTGTTTTTT
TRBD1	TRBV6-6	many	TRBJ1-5	CASSFPGQGFRGQPQHF	TGTGCCAGCAGTTTCCCGGGACAGGGGTTTCGAGGACAGCCCCAGCATTTT
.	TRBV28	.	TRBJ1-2	CASWGRTYGYTF	TGTGCCAGCTGGGGGCGGACCTATGGCTACACCTTC
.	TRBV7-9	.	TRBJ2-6	CASSYRVGANVLTF	TGTGCCAGCAGCTACAGGGTTGGGGCCAACGTCCTGACTTTC
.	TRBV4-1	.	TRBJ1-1	CASSQVGFTEAFF	TGCGCCAGCAGCCAAGTGGGGTTCACTGAAGCTTTCTTT
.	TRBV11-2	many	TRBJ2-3	CASSLGVNPATDTQYF	TGTGCCAGCAGCTTAGGTGTTAACCCCGCCACAGATACGCAGTATTTT
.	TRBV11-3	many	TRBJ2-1	CASSLRVHLYNEQFF	TGTGCCAGCAGCTTAAGGGTACACCTTTACAATGAGCAGTTCTTC
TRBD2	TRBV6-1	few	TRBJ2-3	CASSDGGTGGGDTQYF	TGTGCCAGCAGTGATGGTGGGACGGGGGGGGGAGATACGCAGTATTTT
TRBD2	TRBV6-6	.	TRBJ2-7	CASSHAGGLYEQYF	TGTGCCAGCAGTCACGCGGGAGGCCTCTACGAGCAGTACTTC
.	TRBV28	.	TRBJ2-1	CASARHNEQFF	TGTGCCAGCGCTAGACACAATGAGCAGTTCTTC
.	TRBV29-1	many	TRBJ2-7	CSAKGPSDPYEQYF	TGCAGCGCGAAGGGACCCTCCGATCCCTACGAGCAGTACTTC
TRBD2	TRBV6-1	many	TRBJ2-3	CASSPTSGRVADTQYF	TGTGCCAGCAGCCCGACTAGCGGGAGGGTTGCAGATACGCAGTATTTT
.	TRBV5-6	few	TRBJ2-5	CASSLVFQGGETQYF	TGTGCCAGCAGCTTGGTCTTTCAGGGCGGCGAGACCCAGTACTTC
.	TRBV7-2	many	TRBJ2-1	CASQRVRNEQFF	TGTGCCAGCCAACGGGTTAGGAATGAGCAGTTCTTC
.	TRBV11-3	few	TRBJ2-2	CASSQNAGELFF	TGTGCCAGCAGCCAAAACGCCGGGGAGCTGTTTTTT
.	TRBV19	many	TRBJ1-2	CASSGGLYYGYTF	TGTGCCAGTAGTGGGGGACTTTACTATGGCTACACCTTC
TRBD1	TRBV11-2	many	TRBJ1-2	CASSYPGTGLGYTF	TGTGCCAGCAGCTATCCCGGGACAGGTCTTGGCTACACCTTC
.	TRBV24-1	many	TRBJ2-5	CATSVRESETQYF	TGTGCCACCAGTGTTCGGGAGTCCGAGACCCAGTACTTC
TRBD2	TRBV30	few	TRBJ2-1	CAWSLTSGYNEQFF	TGTGCCTGGAGTCTGACTAGCGGCTACAATGAGCAGTTCTTC
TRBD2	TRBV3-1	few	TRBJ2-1	CASSQVLAGEIIRNEQFF	TGTGCCAGCAGCCAAGTACTAGCGGGAGAGATAATCCGCAATGAGCAGTTCTTC